This T cell receptor (beta chain) was sequenced during a study of cytomegalovirus exposure and HLA in healthy donors. The repertoire was sequenced with immunoSEQ multiplex PCR; TCRdb's copy has only in-frame clones and lacks some. The sample consists of some 120,000 clones, about nine tenths of them appearing once. Germline V CDR1 and CDR2: MGHRA, YSYEKL. The length of the CDR3 is 16 residues. V shed 3 bases and J shed 5 bases, with 19 bases lying between them. The chain carries TRBV4-1 and TRBJ1-1; tentatively, D is TRBD1 (5 bases). The TCR originated in a man aged 30 to 45 in good health and CMV-seronegative. Sequenced: PBMCs. The CDR3: CASSHPSPTGRTEAFF. CDR3 in DNA: TGCGCCAGCAGCCATCCTTCCCCCACAGGAAGGACTGAAGCTTTCTTT.